A single T cell receptor (beta chain) is shown here with its context. The table lists this clone with a few counts. Its antigen remains unidentified. Qualities for individual bases were not recorded, and no much larger clone is one base off. TCRbeta CDR3 regions were amplified from genomic DNA using the immunoSEQ Assay, a bias-controlled multiplex PCR. In the paper's pipeline: The number of nucleated cells in each sample was estimated by amplification of reference gene primers within the assay. To quantify the absolute abundance of each unique TCRbeta CDR3 rearrangement, sequence reads were collapsed and filtered. For each sample, productive Simpson clonality was calculated as the square root of Simpson's diversity index across productive rearrangements. As stored in TCRdb, this immuneACCESS dataset retains in-frame rearrangements with V and J assigned. A fraction of the clones does not appear; measured against another copy, unresolved V genes explain less than half of the discrepancy, and the remainder lacks a known reason. V, J and clone size are those of that table, while D and trimming were read from the DNA. The table for this sample lists some 130,000 clones; 75% to 85% of them were counted only once. The ten largest account for roughly 4.3% of the sample.

From V the trimming removes 4 bases and from J it removes 3 bases, while the gene matches leave 4 bases of the junction unaccounted for. The germline V gene supplies CDR1 SGDLS and CDR2 YYNGEE. Inclusive of the bounding cysteine and phenylalanine, the CDR3 is 14 residues long. Left in the record is the CDR3 DNA by itself, 42 bases read in frame from the first base. Whole blood was collected in K2EDTA tubes by collaborating institutions according to the institutions' own protocols. For TCRbeta analysis, collaborators shipped samples as frozen whole blood, isolated PBMCs, or DNA extracted from either of those sample types. These data originate in a study of blood T cell repertoires in COVID-19 (dated by TCRdb to the early 2020s). Looking at the study overall: Samples covering the acute and convalescent phases of COVID-19 were provided by collaborators in the United States, Italy and Spain. The repertoires were released in a freely available public database meant as a resource for research on the immune response to SARS-CoV-2. Where HLA class I and class II types were available, the types were taken from metadata supplied by the sample provider, not from assay-based typing. The dataset comprised deeply sampled blood TCRbeta repertoires from subjects exposed to, actively infected with, or recovered from COVID-19. The prospective study material was composed of cDNA or gDNA derived from T cells, B-cell-depleted T cells, or PBMCs. A de-identified subject ID, COVID-19 status, age in years and sex were almost always included in the sample metadata. The samples were drawn from the first 160 participants of the ongoing ImmuneRACE study and from under 1,500 subjects provided by 6 global collaborators. Points the paper makes about the study in general: The amount of clinical and demographic metadata varied by source and participant and was provided uncurated.

Here the chain combines TRBV9 and TRBJ1-5, with 7 bases aligning to TRBD1. The sequenced material came from peripheral blood. This TCR was sampled from a woman of 80 years or more with acute or convalescent COVID-19. The CDR3 in this case is CASSKGALNQPQHF. The nucleotide sequence is TGTGCCAGCAGCAAGGGGGCACTCAATCAGCCCCAGCATTTT. Extended through the reference TRBV9 and TRBJ1-5 proteins, this CDR3 yields the full variable domain: DSGVTQTPKHLITATGQRVTLRCSPRSGDLSVYWYQQSLDQGLQFLIQYYNGEERAKGNILERFSAQQFPDLHSELNLSSLELGDSALYFCASSKGALNQPQHFGDGTRLSIL.